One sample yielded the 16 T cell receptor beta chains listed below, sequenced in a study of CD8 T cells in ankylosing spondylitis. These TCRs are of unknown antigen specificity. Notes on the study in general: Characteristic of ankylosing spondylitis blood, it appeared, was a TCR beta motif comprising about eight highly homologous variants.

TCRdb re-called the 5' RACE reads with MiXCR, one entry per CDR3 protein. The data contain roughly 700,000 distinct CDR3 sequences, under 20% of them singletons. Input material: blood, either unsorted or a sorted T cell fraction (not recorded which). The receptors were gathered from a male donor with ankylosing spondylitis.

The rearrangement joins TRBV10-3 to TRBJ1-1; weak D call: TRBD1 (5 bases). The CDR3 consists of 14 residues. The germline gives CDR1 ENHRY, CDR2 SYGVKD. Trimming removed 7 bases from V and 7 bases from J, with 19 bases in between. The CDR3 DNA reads TGTGCCATCACCCCGGGGCGAGATGTGAGTGAAGCTTTCTTT. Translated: CAITPGRDVSEAFF.

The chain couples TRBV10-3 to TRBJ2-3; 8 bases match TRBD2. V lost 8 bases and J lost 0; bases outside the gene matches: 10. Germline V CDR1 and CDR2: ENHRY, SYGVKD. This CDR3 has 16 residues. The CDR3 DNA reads TGTGCCATCGGTTTGCGGGGGGCCATTAGCACAGATACGCAGTATTTT. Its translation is CAIGLRGAISTDTQYF.

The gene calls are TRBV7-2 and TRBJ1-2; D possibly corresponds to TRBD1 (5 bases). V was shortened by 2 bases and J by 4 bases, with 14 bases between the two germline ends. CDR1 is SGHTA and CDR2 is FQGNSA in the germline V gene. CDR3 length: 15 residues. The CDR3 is CASSLTLAGSYGYTF. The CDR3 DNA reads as TGTGCCAGCAGCTTAACGTTGGCAGGGAGCTATGGCTACACCTTC. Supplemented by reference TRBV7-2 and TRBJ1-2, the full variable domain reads GAGVSQSPSNKVTEKGKDVELRCDPISGHTALYWYRQSLGQGLEFLIYFQGNSAPDKSGLPSDRFSAERTGGSVSTLTIQRTQQEDSAVYLCASSLTLAGSYGYTFGSGTRLTVV.

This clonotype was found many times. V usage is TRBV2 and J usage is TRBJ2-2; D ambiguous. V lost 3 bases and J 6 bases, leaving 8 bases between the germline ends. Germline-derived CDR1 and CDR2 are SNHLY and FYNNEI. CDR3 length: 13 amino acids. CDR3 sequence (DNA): TGTGCCAGCAGTGACTTAAGAGCCGGGGAGCTGTTTTTT. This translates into CASSDLRAGELFF.

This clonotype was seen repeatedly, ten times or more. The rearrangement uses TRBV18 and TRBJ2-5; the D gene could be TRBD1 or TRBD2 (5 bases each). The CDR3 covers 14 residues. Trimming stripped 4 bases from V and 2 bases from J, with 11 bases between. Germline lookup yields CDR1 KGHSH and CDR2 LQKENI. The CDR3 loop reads CASSRGGQQETQYF. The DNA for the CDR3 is TGTGCCAGCTCACGGGGCGGGCAGCAAGAGACCCAGTACTTC.

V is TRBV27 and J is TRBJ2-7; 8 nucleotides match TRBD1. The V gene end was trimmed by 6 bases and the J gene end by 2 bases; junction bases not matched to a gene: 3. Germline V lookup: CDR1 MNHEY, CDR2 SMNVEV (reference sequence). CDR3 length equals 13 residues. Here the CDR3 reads CASRKDRAYEQYF. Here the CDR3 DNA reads TGTGCCAGCAGGAAGGACAGGGCCTACGAGCAGTACTTC.

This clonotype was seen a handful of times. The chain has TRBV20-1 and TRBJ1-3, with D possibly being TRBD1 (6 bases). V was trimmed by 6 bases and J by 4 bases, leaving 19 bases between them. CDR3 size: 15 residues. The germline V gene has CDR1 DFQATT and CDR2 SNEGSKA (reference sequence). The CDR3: CSAPYRVAGGNTIYF. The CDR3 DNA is TGCAGTGCACCGTACAGGGTAGCGGGGGGAAACACCATATATTTT.

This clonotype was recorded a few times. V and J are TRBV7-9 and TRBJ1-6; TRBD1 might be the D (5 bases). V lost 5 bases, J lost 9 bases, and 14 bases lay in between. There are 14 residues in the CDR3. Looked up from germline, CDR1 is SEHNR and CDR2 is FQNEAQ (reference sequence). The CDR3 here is CASSRDGLGSPLHF. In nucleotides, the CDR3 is TGTGCCAGCAGCCGGGACGGGCTTGGTTCACCCCTCCACTTT.

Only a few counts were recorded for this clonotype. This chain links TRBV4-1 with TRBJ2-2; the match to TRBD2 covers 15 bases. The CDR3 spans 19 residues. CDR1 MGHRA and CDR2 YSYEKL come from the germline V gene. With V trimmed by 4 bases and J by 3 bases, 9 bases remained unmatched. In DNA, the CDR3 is TGCGCCAGCAGCCGTACCAGGACTAGCGGGAGGGCCTACACCGGGGAGCTGTTTTTT. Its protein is CASSRTRTSGRAYTGELFF.

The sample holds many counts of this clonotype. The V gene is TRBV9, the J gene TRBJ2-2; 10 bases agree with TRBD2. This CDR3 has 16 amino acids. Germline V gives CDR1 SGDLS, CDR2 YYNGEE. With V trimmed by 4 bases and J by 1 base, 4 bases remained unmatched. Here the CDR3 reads CASSLLAGGNTGELFF. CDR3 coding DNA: TGTGCCAGCAGCCTTTTAGCGGGAGGGAACACCGGGGAGCTGTTTTTT. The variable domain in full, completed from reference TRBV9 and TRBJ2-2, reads DSGVTQTPKHLITATGQRVTLRCSPRSGDLSVYWYQQSLDQGLQFLIQYYNGEERAKGNILERFSAQQFPDLHSELNLSSLELGDSALYFCASSLLAGGNTGELFFGEGSRLTVL.

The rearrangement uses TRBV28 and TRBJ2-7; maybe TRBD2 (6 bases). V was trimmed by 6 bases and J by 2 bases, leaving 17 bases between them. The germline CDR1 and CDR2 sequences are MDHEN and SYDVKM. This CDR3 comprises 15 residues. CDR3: CASRDRASATYEQYF. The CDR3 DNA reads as TGTGCCAGCAGAGATCGGGCTAGCGCTACCTACGAGCAGTACTTC.

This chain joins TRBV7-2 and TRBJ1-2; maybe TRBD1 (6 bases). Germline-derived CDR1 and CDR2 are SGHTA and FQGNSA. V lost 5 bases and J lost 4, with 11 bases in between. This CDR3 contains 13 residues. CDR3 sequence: CASSIQGAYGYTF. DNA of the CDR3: TGTGCCAGCAGCATACAGGGAGCCTATGGCTACACCTTC. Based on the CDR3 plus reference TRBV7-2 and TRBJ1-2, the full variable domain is GAGVSQSPSNKVTEKGKDVELRCDPISGHTALYWYRQSLGQGLEFLIYFQGNSAPDKSGLPSDRFSAERTGGSVSTLTIQRTQQEDSAVYLCASSIQGAYGYTFGSGTRLTVV.

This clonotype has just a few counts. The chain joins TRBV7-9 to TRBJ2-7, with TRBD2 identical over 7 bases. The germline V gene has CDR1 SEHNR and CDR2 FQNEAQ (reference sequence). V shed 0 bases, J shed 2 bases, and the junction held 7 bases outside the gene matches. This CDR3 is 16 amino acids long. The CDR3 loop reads CASSLAWEGAAYEQYF. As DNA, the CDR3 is TGTGCCAGCAGCTTAGCATGGGAGGGCGCAGCCTACGAGCAGTACTTC.

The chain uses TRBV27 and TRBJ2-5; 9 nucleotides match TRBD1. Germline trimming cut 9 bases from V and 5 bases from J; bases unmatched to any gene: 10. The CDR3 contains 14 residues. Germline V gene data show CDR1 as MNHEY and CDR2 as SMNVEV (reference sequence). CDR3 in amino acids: CASTRTGDFETQYF. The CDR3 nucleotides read TGTGCCAGTACACGGACAGGGGATTTTGAGACCCAGTACTTC.

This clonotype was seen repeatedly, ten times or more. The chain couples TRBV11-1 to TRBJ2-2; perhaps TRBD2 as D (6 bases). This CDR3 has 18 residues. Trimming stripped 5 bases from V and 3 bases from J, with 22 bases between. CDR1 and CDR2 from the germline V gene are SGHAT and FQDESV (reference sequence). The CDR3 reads CASSRGGRSARDTGELFF. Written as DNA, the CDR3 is TGTGCCAGCAGCCGTGGGGGGAGGTCTGCTCGGGACACCGGGGAGCTGTTTTTT. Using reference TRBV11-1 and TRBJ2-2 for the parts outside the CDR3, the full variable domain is EAEVAQSPRYKITEKSQAVAFWCDPISGHATLYWYRQILGQGPELLVQFQDESVVDDSQLPKDRFSAERLKGVDSTLKIQPAELGDSAMYLCASSRGGRSARDTGELFFGEGSRLTVL.

The CDR3 DNA is TGCGCCAGCAGCCAAGATCGGGGAGACTCAAACCCTGGAGGCTACACCTTC. Its protein is CASSQDRGDSNPGGYTF. This chain joins TRBV4-1 and TRBJ1-2; D gene uncertain. The germline V and J ends were trimmed by 0 bases and 8 bases, with 22 bases remaining between them. This CDR3 has 17 residues. Germline V gene data show CDR1 as MGHRA and CDR2 as YSYEKL.